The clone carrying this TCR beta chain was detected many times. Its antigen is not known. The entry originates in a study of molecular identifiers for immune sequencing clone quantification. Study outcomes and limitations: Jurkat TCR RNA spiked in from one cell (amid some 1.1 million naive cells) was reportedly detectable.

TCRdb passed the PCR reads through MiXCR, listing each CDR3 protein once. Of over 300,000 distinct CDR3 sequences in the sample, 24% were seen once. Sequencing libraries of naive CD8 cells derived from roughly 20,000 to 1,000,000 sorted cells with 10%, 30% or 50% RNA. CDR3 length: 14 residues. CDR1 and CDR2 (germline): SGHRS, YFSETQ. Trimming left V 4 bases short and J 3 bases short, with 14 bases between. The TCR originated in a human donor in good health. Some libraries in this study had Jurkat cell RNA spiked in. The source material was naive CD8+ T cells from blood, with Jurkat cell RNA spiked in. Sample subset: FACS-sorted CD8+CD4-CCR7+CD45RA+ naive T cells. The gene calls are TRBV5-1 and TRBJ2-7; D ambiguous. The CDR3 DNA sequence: TGCGCCAGCAGCCACGGTCAGGCAGACTACGAGCAGTACTTC. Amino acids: CASSHGQADYEQYF. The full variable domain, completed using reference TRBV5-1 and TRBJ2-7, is KAGVTQTPRYLIKTRGQQVTLSCSPISGHRSVSWYQQTPGQGLQFLFEYFSETQRNKGNFPGRFSGRQFSNSRSEMNVSTLELGDSALYLCASSHGQADYEQYFGPGTRLTVT.